This entry features one T cell receptor (beta chain) sequence. What it binds is not known. The CDR3 has 13 residues. Deletions cut 1 base from V and 8 bases from J, with 9 bases between. Germline V CDR1 and CDR2: SEHNR, FQNEAQ (reference sequence). This specimen comes from a study of T cells in Graves' hyperthyroidism and ophthalmopathy. Points from the study as a whole: Blood shared most expanded thyroid clonotypes above 0.001.

Amplification of TCR beta CDR3 regions was performed using RNA transcripts as template. First-round RT-PCR targeting the TCR CDR3 was performed with the HTBI primer set. TCRdb independently ran MiXCR on the multiplex PCR reads; one entry per CDR3 protein. The profile shows 340,000 or so distinct CDR3 sequences, 15% to 20% of them singletons. This TCR was recovered from a woman in her 50s with Graves' hyperthyroidism. The sequenced sample was blood. The gene calls are TRBV7-9 and TRBJ2-1, with D unresolved. The CDR3 loop is CASSLDVGHEQFF. The CDR3 DNA is TGTGCCAGCAGCTTAGATGTAGGCCATGAGCAGTTCTTC.